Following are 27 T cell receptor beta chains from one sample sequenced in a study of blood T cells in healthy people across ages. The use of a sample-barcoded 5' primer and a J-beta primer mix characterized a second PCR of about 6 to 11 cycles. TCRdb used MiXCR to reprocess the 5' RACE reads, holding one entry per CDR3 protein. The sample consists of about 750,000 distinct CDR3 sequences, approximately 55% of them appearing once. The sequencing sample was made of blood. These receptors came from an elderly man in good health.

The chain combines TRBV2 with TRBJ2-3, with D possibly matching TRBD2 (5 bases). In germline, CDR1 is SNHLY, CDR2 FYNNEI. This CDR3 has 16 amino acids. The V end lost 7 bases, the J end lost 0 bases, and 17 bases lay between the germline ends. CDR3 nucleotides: TGTGCCAGCAAAGCGGACTGCAGTGTGAGCACAGATACGCAGTATTTT. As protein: CASKADCSVSTDTQYF.

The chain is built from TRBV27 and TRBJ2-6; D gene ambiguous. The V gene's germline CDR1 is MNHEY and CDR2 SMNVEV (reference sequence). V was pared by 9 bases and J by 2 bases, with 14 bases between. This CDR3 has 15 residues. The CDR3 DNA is TGTGCCAGTAGTGATTCGGGCGCTGGGGCCAACGTCCTGACTTTC. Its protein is CASSDSGAGANVLTF.

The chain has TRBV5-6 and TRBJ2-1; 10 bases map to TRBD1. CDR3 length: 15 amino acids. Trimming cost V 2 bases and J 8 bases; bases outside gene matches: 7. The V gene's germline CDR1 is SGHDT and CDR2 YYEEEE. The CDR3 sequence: CASSFRTGGLDEQFF. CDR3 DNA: TGTGCCAGCAGCTTTAGGACAGGGGGATTGGATGAGCAGTTCTTC.

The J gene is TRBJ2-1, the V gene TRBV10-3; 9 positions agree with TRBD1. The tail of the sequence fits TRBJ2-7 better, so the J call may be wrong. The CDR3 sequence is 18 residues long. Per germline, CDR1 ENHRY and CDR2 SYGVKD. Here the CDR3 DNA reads TGTGCCATCAGTGAGAAAGAGGGGACAGGGAGTATGAACAATGAGCAGTACTTC. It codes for CAISEKEGTGSMNNEQYF.

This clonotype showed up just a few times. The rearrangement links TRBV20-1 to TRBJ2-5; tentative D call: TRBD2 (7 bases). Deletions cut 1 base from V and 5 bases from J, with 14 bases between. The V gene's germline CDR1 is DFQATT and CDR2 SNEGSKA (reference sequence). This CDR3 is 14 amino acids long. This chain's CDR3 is CSARAPRGAETQYF. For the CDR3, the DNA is TGCAGTGCTAGAGCCCCCCGGGGGGCCGAGACCCAGTACTTC.

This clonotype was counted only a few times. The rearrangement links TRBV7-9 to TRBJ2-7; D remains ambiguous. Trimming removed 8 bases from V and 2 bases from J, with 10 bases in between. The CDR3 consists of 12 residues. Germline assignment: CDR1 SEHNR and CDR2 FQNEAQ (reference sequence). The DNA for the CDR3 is TGTGCCAGCGACGGTGGGACCTACGAGCAGTACTTC. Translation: CASDGGTYEQYF.

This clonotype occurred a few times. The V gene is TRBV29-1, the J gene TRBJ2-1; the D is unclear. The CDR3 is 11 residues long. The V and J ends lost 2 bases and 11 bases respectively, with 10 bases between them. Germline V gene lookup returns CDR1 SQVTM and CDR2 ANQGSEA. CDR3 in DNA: TGCAGCGTTGAACCCGGATGGAAGCAGTTCTTC. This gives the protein CSVEPGWKQFF.

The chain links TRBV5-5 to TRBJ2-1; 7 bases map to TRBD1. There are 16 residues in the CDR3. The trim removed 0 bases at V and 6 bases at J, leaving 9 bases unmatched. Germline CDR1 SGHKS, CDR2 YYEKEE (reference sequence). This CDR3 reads CASSLGTGPRFNEQFF. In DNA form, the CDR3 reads TGTGCCAGCAGCTTGGGGACAGGACCCAGATTCAATGAGCAGTTCTTC.

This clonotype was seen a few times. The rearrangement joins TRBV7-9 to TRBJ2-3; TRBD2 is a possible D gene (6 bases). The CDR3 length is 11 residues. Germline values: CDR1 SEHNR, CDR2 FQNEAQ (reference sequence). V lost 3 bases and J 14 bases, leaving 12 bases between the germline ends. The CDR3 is CASSFSGYAYF. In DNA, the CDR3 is TGTGCCAGCAGCTTTAGCGGATACGCGTATTTT.

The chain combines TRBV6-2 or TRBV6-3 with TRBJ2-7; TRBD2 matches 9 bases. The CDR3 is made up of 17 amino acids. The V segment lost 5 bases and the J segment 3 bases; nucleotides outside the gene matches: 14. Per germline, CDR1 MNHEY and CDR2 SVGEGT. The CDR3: CASSPRVAGASRYEQYF. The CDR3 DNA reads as TGTGCCAGCAGTCCCCGGGTAGCGGGGGCCTCTCGCTACGAGCAGTACTTC.

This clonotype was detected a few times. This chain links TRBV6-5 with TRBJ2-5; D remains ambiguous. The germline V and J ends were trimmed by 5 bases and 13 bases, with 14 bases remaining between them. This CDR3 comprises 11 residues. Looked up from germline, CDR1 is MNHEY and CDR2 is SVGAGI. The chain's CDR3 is CASSQHADWYF. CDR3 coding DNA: TGTGCCAGCAGTCAACACGCAGATTGGTACTTC.

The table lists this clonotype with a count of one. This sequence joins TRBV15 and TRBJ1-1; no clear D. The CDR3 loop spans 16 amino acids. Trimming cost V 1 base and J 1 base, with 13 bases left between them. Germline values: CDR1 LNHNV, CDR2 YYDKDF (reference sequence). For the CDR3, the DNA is TGTGCCACCAGCAGAGGCGGGATCCAGAAGAACACTGAAGCTTTCTTT. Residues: CATSRGGIQKNTEAFF. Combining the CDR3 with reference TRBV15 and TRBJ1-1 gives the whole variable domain DAMVIQNPRYQVTQFGKPVTLSCSQTLNHNVMYWYQQKSSQAPKLLFHYYDKDFNNEADTPDNFQSRRPNTSFCFLDIRSPGLGDTAMYLCATSRGGIQKNTEAFFGQGTRLTVV.

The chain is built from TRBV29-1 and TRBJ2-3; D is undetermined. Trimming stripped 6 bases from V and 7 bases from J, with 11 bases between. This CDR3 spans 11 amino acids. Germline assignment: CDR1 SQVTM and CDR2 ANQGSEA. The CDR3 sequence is CSVVDKNTQYF. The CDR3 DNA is TGCAGCGTCGTGGATAAGAATACGCAGTATTTT.

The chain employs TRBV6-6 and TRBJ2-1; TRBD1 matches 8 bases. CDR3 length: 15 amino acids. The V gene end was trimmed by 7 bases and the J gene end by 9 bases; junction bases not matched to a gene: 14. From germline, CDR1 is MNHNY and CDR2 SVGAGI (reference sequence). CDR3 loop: CASTIQGGRYIEQFF. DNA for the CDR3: TGTGCCAGCACCATACAGGGGGGCCGTTATATTGAGCAGTTCTTC.

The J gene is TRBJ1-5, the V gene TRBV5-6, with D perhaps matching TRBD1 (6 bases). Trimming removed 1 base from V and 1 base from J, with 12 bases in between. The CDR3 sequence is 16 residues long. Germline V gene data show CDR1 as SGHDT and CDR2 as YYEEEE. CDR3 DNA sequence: TGTGCCAGCAGCTTGCGGAGGGGGGACAGCAATCAGCCCCAGCATTTT. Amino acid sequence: CASSLRRGDSNQPQHF.

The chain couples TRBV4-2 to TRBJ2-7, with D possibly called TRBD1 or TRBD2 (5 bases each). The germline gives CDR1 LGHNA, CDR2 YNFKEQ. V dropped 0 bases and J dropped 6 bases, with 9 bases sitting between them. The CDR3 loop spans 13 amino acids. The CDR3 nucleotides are TGTGCCAGCAGCCAAGAAAGGGACCTCGAGCAGTACTTC. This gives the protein CASSQERDLEQYF.

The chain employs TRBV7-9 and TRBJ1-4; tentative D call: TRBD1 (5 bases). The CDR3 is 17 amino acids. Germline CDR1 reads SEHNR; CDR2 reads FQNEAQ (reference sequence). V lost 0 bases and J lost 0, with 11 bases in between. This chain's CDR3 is CASSLASPQATNEKLFF. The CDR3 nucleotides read TGTGCCAGCAGCTTAGCATCCCCACAGGCAACTAATGAAAAACTGTTTTTT.

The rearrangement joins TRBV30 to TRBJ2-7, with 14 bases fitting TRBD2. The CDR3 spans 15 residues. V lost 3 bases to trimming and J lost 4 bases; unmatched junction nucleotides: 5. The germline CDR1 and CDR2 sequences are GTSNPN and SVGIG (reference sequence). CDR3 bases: TGTGCCTGGAGCGCCGGGACTAGCGGGAGTTACGAGCAGTACTTC. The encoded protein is CAWSAGTSGSYEQYF.

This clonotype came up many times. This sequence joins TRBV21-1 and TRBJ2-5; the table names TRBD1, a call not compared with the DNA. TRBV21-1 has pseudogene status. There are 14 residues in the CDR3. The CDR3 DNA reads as TGTGCCAGCAGCAAGGGTGGGGGAAGAGAGACCCAGTACTTC. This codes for CASSKGGGRETQYF.

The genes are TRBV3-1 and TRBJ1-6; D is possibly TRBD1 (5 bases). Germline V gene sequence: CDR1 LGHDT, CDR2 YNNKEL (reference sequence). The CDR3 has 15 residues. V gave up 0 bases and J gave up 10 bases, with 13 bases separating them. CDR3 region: CASSQDGAGRSPLHF. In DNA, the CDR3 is TGTGCCAGCAGCCAAGACGGGGCTGGTCGCTCACCCCTCCACTTT.

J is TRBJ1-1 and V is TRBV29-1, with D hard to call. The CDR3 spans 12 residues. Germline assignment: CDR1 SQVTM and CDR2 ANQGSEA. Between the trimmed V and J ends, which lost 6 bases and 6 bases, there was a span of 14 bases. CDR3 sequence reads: CSVLIPGPEAFF. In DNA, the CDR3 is TGCAGCGTCCTCATTCCGGGCCCTGAAGCTTTCTTT.

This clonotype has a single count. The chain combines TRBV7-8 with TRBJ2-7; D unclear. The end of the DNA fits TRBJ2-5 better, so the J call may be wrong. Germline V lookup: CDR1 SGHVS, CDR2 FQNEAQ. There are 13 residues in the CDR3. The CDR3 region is CASSPGVVGTQYF. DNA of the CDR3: TGTGCCAGCAGCCCCGGAGTCGTAGGGACCCAGTACTTC.

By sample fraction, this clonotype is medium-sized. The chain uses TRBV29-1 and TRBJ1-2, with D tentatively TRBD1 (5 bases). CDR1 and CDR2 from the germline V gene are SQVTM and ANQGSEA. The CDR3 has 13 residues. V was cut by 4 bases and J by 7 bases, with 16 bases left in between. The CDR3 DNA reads TGCAGCGTTGCGGGGCAGGGAGGCTCTGGCTACACCTTC. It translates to CSVAGQGGSGYTF. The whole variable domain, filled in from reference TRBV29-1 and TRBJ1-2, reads SAVISQKPSRDICQRGTSLTIQCQVDSQVTMMFWYRQQPGQSLTLIATANQGSEATYESGFVIDKFPISRPNLTFSTLTVSNMSPEDSSIYLCSVAGQGGSGYTFGSGTRLTVV.

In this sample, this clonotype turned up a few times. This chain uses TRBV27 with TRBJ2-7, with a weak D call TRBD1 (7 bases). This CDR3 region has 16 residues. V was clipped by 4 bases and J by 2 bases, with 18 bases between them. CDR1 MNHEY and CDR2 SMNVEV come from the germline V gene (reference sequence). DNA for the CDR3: TGTGCCAGCAGTTCCTTGACAGGGACTCAGACCTACGAGCAGTACTTC. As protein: CASSSLTGTQTYEQYF.

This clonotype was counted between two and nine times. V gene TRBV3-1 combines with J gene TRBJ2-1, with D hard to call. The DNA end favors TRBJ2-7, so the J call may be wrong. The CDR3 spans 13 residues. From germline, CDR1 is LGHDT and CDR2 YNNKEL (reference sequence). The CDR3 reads CASSQKINNEQYF. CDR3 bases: TGTGCCAGCAGCCAAAAGATCAACAATGAGCAGTACTTC.

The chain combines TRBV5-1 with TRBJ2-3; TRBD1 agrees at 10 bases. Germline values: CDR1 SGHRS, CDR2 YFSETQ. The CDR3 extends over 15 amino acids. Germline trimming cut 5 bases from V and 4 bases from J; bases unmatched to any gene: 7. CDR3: CASSHRGQGPDTQYF. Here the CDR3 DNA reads TGCGCCAGCAGTCATCGGGGACAGGGGCCAGATACGCAGTATTTT.

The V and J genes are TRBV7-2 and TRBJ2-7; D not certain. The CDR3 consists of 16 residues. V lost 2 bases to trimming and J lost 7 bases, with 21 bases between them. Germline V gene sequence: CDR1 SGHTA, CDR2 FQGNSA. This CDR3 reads CASSLSSRVRYNEQYF. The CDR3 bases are TGTGCCAGCAGCTTAAGCTCTCGCGTGCGCTACAATGAGCAGTACTTC. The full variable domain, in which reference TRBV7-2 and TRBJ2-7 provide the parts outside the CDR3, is GAGVSQSPSNKVTEKGKDVELRCDPISGHTALYWYRQSLGQGLEFLIYFQGNSAPDKSGLPSDRFSAERTGGSVSTLTIQRTQQEDSAVYLCASSLSSRVRYNEQYFGPGTRLTVT.